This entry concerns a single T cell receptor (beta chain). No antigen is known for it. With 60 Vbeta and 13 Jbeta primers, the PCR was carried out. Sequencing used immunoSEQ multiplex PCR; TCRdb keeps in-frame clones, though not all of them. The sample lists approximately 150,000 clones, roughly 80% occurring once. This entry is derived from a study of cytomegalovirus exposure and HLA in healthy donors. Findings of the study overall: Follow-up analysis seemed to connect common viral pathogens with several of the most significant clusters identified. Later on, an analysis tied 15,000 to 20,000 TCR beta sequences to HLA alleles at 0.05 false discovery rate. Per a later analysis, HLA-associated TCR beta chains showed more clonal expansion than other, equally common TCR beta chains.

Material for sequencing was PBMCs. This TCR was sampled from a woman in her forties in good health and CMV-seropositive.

The CDR3 DNA reads TGCGCCAGCAGTGAACGGCGGGGGGGCACAGATACGCAGTATTTT. It yields the protein CASSERRGGTDTQYF. The genes are TRBV10-1 and TRBJ2-3, with 8 positions matching TRBD2. The V gene end was trimmed by 3 bases and the J gene end by 1 base; junction bases not matched to a gene: 3. Germline assignment: CDR1 WNHNN and CDR2 SYGVQD (reference sequence). This CDR3 contains 15 residues.